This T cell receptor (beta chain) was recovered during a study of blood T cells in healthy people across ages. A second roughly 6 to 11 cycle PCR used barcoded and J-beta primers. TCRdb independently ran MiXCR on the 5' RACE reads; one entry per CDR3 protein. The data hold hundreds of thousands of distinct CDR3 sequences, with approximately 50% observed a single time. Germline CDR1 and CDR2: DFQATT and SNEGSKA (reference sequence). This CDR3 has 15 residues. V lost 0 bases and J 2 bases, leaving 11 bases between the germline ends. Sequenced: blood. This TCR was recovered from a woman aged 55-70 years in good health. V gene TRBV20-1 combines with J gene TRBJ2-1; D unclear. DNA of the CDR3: TGCAGTGCTAGAGATCCCTTACAGACCTACAATGAGCAGTTCTTC. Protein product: CSARDPLQTYNEQFF.